Below are 11 T cell receptor beta chains sequenced from a single sample in a study of blood T cell repertoires in COVID-19 (dated by TCRdb to about 2020). Libraries came from the immunoSEQ multiplex PCR assay. TCRdb stores this immuneACCESS table with in-frame sequences only. Part of the clones is absent; in the studies checked, under half of the shortfall reflects unresolved V genes, and no reason is known for the rest. Counted in this sample were 160,000 or so clones; around 83% of them appeared once. The ten largest make up under 6% of the sample. Sequenced material: peripheral blood. Receptors were obtained from a woman between 50 and 59 years old with COVID-19, enrolled during active disease.

This clone has just a few counts. The chain links TRBV7-9 to TRBJ2-1; possibly TRBD1 for D (8 bases). This CDR3 has 19 amino acids. V was cut by 5 bases and J by 8 bases, with 31 bases left in between. Germline V CDR1 and CDR2: SEHNR, FQNEAQ (reference sequence). CDR3 bases: TGTGCCAGCAGCCTACTTCGGGGAGGGGGAGGACGGACAGGGTATGAGCAGTTCTTC. Its translation is CASSLLRGGGGRTGYEQFF.

This chain joins TRBV29-1 and TRBJ2-5, with D tentatively TRBD1 (6 bases). The germline V gene encodes CDR1 SQVTM and CDR2 ANQGSEA. The CDR3 length is 13 residues. V lost 3 bases to trimming and J lost 0 bases, with 8 bases between them. This CDR3 is CSVDGDNQETQYF. The DNA for the CDR3 is TGCAGCGTTGATGGGGACAACCAAGAGACCCAGTACTTC.

The chain is built from TRBV27 and TRBJ2-7; TRBD1 aligns across 7 bases. The length of the CDR3 is 15 residues. J gave up 2 bases and V 7 bases, and 11 bases lay outside the gene matches. The germline gives CDR1 MNHEY, CDR2 SMNVEV (reference sequence). CDR3 in amino acids: CASNSGQVGTYEQYF. CDR3 nucleotide sequence: TGTGCCAGCAATTCCGGACAGGTCGGTACCTACGAGCAGTACTTC.

The chain links TRBV28 to TRBJ2-1, with TRBD1 matching over 7 bases. V was pared by 3 bases and J by 7 bases, with 6 bases of the junction left unmatched. CDR1 and CDR2 (germline): MDHEN, SYDVKM. The CDR3 length is 14 residues. Written as DNA, the CDR3 is TGTGCCAGCAGTTTCGAGGGCAGGGGGAATGAGCAGTTCTTC. It encodes CASSFEGRGNEQFF.

This clone was seen once. This chain links TRBV6-5 with TRBJ2-1, with 8 bases lining up with TRBD1. The V gene end was trimmed by 0 bases and the J gene end by 10 bases; junction bases not matched to a gene: 11. This CDR3 contains 16 residues. The germline gives CDR1 MNHEY, CDR2 SVGAGI. The CDR3 DNA is TGTGCCAGCAGTTACTCACCCTTAACAGGGGGTTGGGAGCAGTTCTTC. Its protein is CASSYSPLTGGWEQFF.

This clone was counted between two and nine times. The rearrangement uses TRBV4-3 and TRBJ1-4; 7 bases agree with TRBD1. With V trimmed by 0 bases and J by 8 bases, 6 bases remained unmatched. From germline, CDR1 is LGHNA and CDR2 YSLEER. This CDR3 comprises 15 residues. The CDR3 region is CASSQETTGLEKLFF. Written as DNA, the CDR3 is TGCGCCAGCAGCCAAGAGACGACAGGGTTGGAAAAACTGTTTTTT.

This chain joins TRBV4-3 and TRBJ2-7, with TRBD1 matching over 8 bases. Germline assignment: CDR1 LGHNA and CDR2 YSLEER. The CDR3 contains 14 residues. V trimming: 1 base; J trimming: 2 bases; junction bases outside the gene matches: 1. DNA for the CDR3: TGCGCCAGCAGCCAAGCACAGGGGGCCTACGAGCAGTACTTC. It yields the protein CASSQAQGAYEQYF.

The V gene is TRBV6-5, the J gene TRBJ1-4, with a tentative D call TRBD1 (6 bases). Germline V gives CDR1 MNHEY, CDR2 SVGAGI. This CDR3 is built from 15 residues. V gave up 9 bases and J gave up 8 bases, with 22 bases separating them. The CDR3 here is CASSRSGAPGEKLFF. In DNA, the CDR3 is TGTGCCAGTAGCAGGTCAGGGGCCCCAGGCGAAAAACTGTTTTTT.

The rearrangement joins TRBV28 to TRBJ2-3; TRBD1 aligns across 9 bases. This CDR3 comprises 18 residues. The ends lost 4 bases at V and 0 bases at J; junction bases unmatched: 11. CDR1 is MDHEN and CDR2 is SYDVKM in the germline V gene. CDR3 region: CASSWGVGTGSSTDTQYF. CDR3 coding DNA: TGTGCCAGCAGTTGGGGGGTAGGGACAGGGAGTAGCACAGATACGCAGTATTTT. Filled out from reference TRBV28 and TRBJ2-3, the complete variable domain reads DVKVTQSSRYLVKRTGEKVFLECVQDMDHENMFWYRQDPGLGLRLIYFSYDVKMKEKGDIPEGYSVSREKKERFSLILESASTNQTSMYLCASSWGVGTGSSTDTQYFGPGTRLTVL.

A single count supports this clone. The chain couples TRBV5-6 to TRBJ2-1; 11 bases fit TRBD2. Looked up from germline, CDR1 is SGHDT and CDR2 is YYEEEE. Trimming at V came to 2 bases and at J to 2 bases, leaving 3 bases not matched to a gene. The CDR3 contains 16 residues. CDR3 DNA sequence: TGTGCCAGCAGCTTTCTAGCGGGGGGTACCTACAATGAGCAGTTCTTC. Its protein product is CASSFLAGGTYNEQFF.

This chain links TRBV10-3 with TRBJ2-3, with 7 bases lining up with TRBD2. Germline CDR1 and CDR2: ENHRY and SYGVKD. Trimming removed 5 bases from V and 3 bases from J; junction bases left unmatched: 11. CDR3 length: 16 amino acids. CDR3 nucleotide sequence: TGTGCCATCAGTTCCGTTTCGGGGGGTTGGACAGATACGCAGTATTTT. Protein sequence: CAISSVSGGWTDTQYF.